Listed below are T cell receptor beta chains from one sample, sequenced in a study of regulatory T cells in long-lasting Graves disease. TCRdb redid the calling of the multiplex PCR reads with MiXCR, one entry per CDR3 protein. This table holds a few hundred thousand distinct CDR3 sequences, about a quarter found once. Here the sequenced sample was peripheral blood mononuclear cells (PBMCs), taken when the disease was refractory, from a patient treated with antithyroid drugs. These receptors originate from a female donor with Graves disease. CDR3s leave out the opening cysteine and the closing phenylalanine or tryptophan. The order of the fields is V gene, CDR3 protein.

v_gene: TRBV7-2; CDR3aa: ASLAPGAVNTEAF
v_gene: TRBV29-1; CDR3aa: SVDLRTARETQY
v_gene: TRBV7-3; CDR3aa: ASSPEVDGGSLY
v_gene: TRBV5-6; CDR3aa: ASVKGVGAETQY
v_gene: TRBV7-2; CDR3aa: ASRDRGRTYTGELF
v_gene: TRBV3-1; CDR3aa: ASSQEVAGVGEQY
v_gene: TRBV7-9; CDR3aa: ASSHLGSRPLH
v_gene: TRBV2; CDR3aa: ASRDSGRRETQY
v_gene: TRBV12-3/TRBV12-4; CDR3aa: ASSFGLARSYEQY
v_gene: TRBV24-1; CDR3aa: ATSGPGLGGQETQY
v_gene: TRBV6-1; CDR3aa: ASTPAAAAGGGELF
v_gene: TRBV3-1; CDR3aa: ASSLDRATRGYT
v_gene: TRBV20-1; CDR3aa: SAQRQARSGETQY
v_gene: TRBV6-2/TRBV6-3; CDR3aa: ASSYSAGARAF
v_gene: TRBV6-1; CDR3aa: ASSEAGAIGYEQY
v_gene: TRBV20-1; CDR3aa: SADRRMNTEAF
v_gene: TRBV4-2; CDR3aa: ASSQEVSYEAF
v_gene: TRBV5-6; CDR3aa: ASSSPVKGGYT
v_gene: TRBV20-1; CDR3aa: SARVGQNRGEQF
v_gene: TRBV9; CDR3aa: ASSEGGYGKNIQY
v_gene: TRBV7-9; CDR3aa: ASSSLGGRVNSPLH
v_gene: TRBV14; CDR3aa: ASSQDLPGTGSPLH
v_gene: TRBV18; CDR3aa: ASSPGEKLF
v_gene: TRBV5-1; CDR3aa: ASSFNRDSSTVQY
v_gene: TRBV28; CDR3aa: ASSRTSGRRETQY
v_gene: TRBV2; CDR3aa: ASAIGQGYEQY
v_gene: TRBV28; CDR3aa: ASTSPGGIYEQY
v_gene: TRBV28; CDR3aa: ASSLDYSDGYT
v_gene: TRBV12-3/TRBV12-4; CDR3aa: ASSLRGAAVEKLF
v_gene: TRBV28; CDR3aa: ASTIGQGDEQY
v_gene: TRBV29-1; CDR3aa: SVGRNYGYT
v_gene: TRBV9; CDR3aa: ASSWSHTGELF
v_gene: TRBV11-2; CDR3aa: ASSFDSTNTGELF
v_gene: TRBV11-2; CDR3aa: ASSLGTGSTEAF
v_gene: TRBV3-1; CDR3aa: ASSQDGQYNQPQH